Sequencing of this TCR beta chain was carried out in a study of blood T cell repertoires in COVID-19. Patients from Seattle were sampled longitudinally, starting during active infection. Sequenced by immunoSEQ multiplex PCR; TCRdb stores in-frame clones only, minus some. The data show around 210,000 clones, roughly 85% seen once. This CDR3 has 12 residues. Between the trimmed V and J ends, which lost 6 bases and 9 bases, there was a span of 12 bases. The receptor's source is a man between 45 and 60 years old with COVID-19, enrolled during active disease. The chain links TRBV12-3 or TRBV12-4 to TRBJ2-1; no firm D call. Sequencing used peripheral blood. In DNA form, the CDR3 reads TGTGCCAGCAGCCAACCCGGGTCTGAGCAGTTCTTC. It translates to CASSQPGSEQFF.